This TCR beta chain was sequenced during a study of naive and memory T cell subsets. Amplification of ligated cDNA took four PCR rounds with SP2 and nested alpha and beta constant primers. Via MiXCR, TCRdb re-called the 5' RACE reads, giving one row per CDR3 protein. Of 30,000 or so distinct CDR3 sequences listed, over 15% are singletons. The library had UMIs added by 3' ligation of an oligonucleotide to TCR cDNA. RNA was extracted from under 3 ml of whole blood of healthy adults. This clonotype was seen repeatedly, ten times or more. In germline, CDR1 is SQVTM, CDR2 ANQGSEA. Trimming took 6 bases from V and 0 from J, leaving 8 bases between them. This CDR3 has 12 amino acids.

The V call is TRBV29-1, the J call TRBJ1-1; D possibly corresponds to TRBD1 (6 bases). This sequence was found in a female donor in good health. In nucleotides, the CDR3 is TGCAGCGTCGAGGGGGTGAACACTGAAGCTTTCTTT. The encoded protein is CSVEGVNTEAFF.